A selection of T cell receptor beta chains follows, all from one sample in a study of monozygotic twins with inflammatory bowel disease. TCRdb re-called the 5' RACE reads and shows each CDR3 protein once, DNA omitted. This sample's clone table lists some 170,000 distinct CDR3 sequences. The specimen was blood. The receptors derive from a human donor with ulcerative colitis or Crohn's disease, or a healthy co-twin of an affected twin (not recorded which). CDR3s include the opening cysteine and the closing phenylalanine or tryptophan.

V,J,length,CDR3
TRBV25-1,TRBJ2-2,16,CASREGWTGDTGELFF
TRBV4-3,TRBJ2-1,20,CASSQAPVTTSGRSYNEQFF
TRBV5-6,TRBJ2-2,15,CASSGDRTNTGELFF
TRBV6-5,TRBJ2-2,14,CASSYSVRGGELFF
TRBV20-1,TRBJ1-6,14,CSPRSDSYNSPLHF
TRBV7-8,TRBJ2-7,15,CASSHSRGRKYEQYF
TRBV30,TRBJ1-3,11,CAWRGGNTIYF
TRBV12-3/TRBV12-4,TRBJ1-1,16,CASSFEARRELTEAFF
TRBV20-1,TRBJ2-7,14,CSAAIPGQPYEQYF
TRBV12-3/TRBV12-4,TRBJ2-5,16,CASRVRGPPREETQYF
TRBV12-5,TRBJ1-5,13,CASGRGLNQPQHF
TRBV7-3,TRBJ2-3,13,CASSFSLTDTQYF
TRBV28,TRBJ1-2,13,CASSSTGNYGYTF
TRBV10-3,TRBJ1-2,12,CAIGQGAGGYTF
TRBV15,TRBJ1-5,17,CATSSGATGQRNQPQHF
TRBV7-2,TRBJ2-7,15,CASSFDLAGSYQQYF
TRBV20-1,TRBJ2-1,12,CSKLAGDNEQFF
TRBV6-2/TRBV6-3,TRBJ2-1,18,CASSYGAPLVSSYNEQFF
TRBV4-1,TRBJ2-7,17,CASSQDRTSGRAYEQYF
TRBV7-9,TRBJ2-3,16,CASRPGLAGGPDTQYF
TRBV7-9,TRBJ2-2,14,CASTPTASKGELFF
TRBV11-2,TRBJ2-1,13,CASSATGSGEQFF
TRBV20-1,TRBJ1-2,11,CSARIVEGYTF
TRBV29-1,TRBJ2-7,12,CSAGTGDYEQYF
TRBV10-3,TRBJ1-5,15,CAISESRDNNQPQHF
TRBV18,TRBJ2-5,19,CASSSGLAGGPKVPETQYF
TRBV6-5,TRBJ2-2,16,CASSYLGARNTGELFF